This T cell receptor beta chain was obtained from a study of CXCR3-negative and CXCR3-positive naive CD8 T cells. Comment on this clonotype: The antigen remains undetermined.

TRB cDNA libraries were made by UMI-labeled 5' RACE. TCRdb re-called the 5' RACE reads and gives one entry per CDR3 protein, without DNA. The listing contains about 150,000 distinct CDR3 sequences. CD45RO-CCR7+CD27+CD95- was the phenotype of naive CD8+ T cells. The CDR3 length is 15 residues. Germline CDR1 is SEHNR and CDR2 is FQNEAQ (reference sequence). Broader study findings: Comparably high diversity was seen in both naive subsets, and much lower diversity in memory CD8+ cells. Naive cells that were CXCR3-positive had more hydrophobic TRB CDR3s (compared with CXCR3-negative naive cells). TRBV-TRBJ usage was similar across naive CXCR3 subsets but distinct in memory cells.

The source is a human donor in good health. Some clones in this sample may be carry-over from other donors' samples. The chain combines TRBV7-9 with TRBJ2-2; TCRdb reports TRBD1, a call that lacks DNA to check it against. What was sequenced was naive CXCR3+ CD8+ T cells from blood. Subset reported: CD45RO-CCR7+CD27+CD95- naive CD8+ T cells expressing CXCR3 (TNR3+). The CDR3 loop reads CASIPGTGATGELFF.